This T cell receptor (beta chain) emerged from a study of blood T cell repertoires in COVID-19. As for the study in general: Spain, Italy and the United States supplied samples that represented acute and convalescent COVID-19. PBMCs, B-cell-depleted T cells, or T cells were the source of the cDNA or gDNA that made up the material.

Trimming pared 2 bases from V and 6 bases from J, leaving 5 bases between. There are 12 residues in the CDR3. Study processing details: Amplified reference gene primers provided the basis for estimating nucleated cell counts. Here immunoSEQ multiplex PCR was the method, and the copy in TCRdb shows in-frame clones only, minus some. V and J calls and clone size follow that table, whereas D and trimming were derived from the DNA. This table holds 100,000 to 150,000 clones, roughly four fifths found once. This chain joins TRBV12-3 or TRBV12-4 and TRBJ2-1; D is ambiguous. This clonotype was obtained from a man aged 55 to 70 with acute or convalescent COVID-19. The sequenced material came from peripheral blood. The CDR3 DNA reads as TGTGCCAGCAGTTTAAACTTCAATGAGCAGTTCTTC. This codes for CASSLNFNEQFF.